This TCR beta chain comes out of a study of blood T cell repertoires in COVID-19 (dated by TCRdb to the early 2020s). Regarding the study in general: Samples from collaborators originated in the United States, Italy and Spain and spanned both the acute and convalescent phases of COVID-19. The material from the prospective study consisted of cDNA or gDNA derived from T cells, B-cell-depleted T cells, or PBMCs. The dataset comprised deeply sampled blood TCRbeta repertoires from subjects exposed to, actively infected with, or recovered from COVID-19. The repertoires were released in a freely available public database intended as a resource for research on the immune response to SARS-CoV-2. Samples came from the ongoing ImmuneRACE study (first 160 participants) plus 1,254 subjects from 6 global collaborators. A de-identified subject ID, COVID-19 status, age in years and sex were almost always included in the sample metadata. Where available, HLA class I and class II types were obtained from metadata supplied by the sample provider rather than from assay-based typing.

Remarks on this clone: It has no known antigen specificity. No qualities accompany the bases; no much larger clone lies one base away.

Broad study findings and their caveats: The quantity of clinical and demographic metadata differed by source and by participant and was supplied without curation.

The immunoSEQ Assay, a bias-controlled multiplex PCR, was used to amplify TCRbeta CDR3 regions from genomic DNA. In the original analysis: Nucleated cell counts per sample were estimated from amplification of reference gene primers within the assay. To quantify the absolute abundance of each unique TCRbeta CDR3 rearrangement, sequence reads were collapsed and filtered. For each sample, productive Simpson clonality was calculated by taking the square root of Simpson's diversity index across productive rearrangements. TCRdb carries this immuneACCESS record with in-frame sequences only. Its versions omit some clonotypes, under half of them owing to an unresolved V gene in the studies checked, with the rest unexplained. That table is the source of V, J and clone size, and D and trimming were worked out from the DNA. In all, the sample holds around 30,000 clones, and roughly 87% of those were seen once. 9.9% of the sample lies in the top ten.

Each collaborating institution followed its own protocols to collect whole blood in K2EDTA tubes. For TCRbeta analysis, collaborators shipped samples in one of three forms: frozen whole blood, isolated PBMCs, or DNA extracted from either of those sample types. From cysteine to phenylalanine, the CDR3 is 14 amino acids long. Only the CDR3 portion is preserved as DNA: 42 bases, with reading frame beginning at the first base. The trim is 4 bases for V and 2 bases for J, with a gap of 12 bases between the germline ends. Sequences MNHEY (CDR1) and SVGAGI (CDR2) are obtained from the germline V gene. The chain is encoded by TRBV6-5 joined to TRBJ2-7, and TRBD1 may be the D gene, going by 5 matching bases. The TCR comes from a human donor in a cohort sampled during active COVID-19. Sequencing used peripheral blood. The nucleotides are TGTGCCAGCAGTTCCCTTGGACACGCCTACGAGCAGTACTTC. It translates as CASSSLGHAYEQYF.